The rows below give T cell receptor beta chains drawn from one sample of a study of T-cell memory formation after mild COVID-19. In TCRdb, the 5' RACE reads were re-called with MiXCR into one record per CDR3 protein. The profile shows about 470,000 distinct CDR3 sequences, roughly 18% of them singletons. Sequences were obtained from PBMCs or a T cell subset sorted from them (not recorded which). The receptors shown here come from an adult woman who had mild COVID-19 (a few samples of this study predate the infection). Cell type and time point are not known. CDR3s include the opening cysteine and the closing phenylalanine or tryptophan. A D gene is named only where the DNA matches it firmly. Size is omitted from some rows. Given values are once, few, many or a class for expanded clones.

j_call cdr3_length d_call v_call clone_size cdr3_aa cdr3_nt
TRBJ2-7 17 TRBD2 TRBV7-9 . CASSLAERLATTYEQYF TGTGCCAGCAGCTTAGCGGAACGACTAGCCACTACCTACGAGCAGTACTTC
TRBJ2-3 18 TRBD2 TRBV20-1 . CSAESGTSGRVGLDTQYF TGCAGTGCTGAGAGTGGAACAAGCGGGAGAGTAGGGTTAGATACGCAGTATTTT
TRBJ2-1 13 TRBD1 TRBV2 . CASSRQGRGEQFF TGTGCCAGCAGCCGACAGGGGAGAGGCGAGCAGTTCTTC
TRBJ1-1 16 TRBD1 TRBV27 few CASSLYRGQVGTEAFF TGTGCCAGCAGTCTATACAGGGGGCAAGTAGGGACTGAAGCTTTCTTT
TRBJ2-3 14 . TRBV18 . CASSKVPSTDTQYF TGTGCCAGCTCAAAAGTGCCTAGCACAGATACGCAGTATTTT
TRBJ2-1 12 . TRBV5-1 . CASNRGPNEQFF TGCGCCAGCAACCGGGGGCCCAATGAGCAGTTCTTC
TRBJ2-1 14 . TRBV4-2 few CASSQGGIYNEQFF TGTGCCAGCAGCCAGGGTGGGATATACAATGAGCAGTTCTTC
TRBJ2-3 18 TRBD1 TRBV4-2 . CASSQGPRGQGVPDTQYF TGTGCCAGCAGCCAAGGCCCCCGAGGGCAGGGGGTGCCAGATACGCAGTATTTT
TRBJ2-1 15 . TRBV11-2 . CASSLDLVRGNEQFF TGTGCCAGCAGCTTAGATCTGGTGAGGGGCAATGAGCAGTTCTTC
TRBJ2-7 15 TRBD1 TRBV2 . CASRDRVGFRYEQYF TGTGCCAGCAGGGACAGGGTAGGGTTCCGCTACGAGCAGTACTTC
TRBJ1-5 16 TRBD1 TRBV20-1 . CSARDGYRGPDQPQHF TGCAGTGCTAGGGACGGGTACAGGGGGCCGGATCAGCCCCAGCATTTT
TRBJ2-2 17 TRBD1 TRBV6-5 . CASSYPRTGVNTGELFF TGTGCCAGCAGTTACCCGAGGACAGGGGTCAACACCGGGGAGCTGTTTTTT
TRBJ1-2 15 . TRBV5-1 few CASSLVDQKLYGYTF TGCGCCAGCAGCTTGGTTGACCAGAAACTCTATGGCTACACCTTC
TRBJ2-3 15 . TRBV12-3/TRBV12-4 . CASSGPRSSTDTQYF TGTGCCAGCAGCGGGCCCAGATCTAGCACAGATACGCAGTATTTT
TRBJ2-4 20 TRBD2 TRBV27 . CASSTGTSGRGSKAKNIQYF TGTGCCAGCAGTACCGGAACTAGCGGGAGGGGTTCTAAAGCCAAAAACATTCAGTACTTC
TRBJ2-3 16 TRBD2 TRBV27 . CASSLLSAGGADTQYF TGTGCCAGCAGTTTACTCTCAGCGGGAGGCGCAGATACGCAGTATTTT
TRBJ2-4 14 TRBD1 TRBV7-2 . CASSDRDIKNIQYF TGTGCCAGCAGCGACAGGGACATCAAAAACATTCAGTACTTC
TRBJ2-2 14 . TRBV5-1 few CASSPNRDAGELFF TGCGCCAGCAGCCCCAATAGGGACGCCGGGGAGCTGTTTTTT
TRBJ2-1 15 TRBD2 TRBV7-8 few CASSPPGEGKNEQFF TGTGCCAGCAGCCCTCCTGGGGAGGGGAAGAATGAGCAGTTCTTC
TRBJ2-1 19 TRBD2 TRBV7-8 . CASSWPRTSGRASYNEQFF TGTGCCAGCAGTTGGCCCAGGACTAGCGGGAGGGCGAGCTACAATGAGCAGTTCTTC
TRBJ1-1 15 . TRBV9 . CASSAYRASEDEAFF TGTGCCAGCAGCGCATACAGGGCTTCTGAGGATGAAGCTTTCTTT
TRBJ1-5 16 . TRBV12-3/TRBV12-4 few CASSPSSGGGSQPQHF TGTGCCAGCAGCCCATCCTCTGGTGGGGGGAGTCAGCCCCAGCATTTT
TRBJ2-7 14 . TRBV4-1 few CASSQDGGSDEQYF TGCGCCAGCAGCCAAGATGGGGGAAGCGACGAGCAGTACTTC
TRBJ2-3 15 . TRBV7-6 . CASSLIDAATDTQYF TGTGCCAGCAGCTTAATCGACGCCGCCACAGATACGCAGTATTTT
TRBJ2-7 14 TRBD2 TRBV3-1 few CASSQSRAGNEQYF TGTGCCAGCAGCCAGAGTCGAGCGGGAAACGAGCAGTACTTC
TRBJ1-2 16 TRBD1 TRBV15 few CATSRDLTGGDYGYTF TGTGCCACCAGCAGAGACCTGACAGGGGGCGACTATGGCTACACCTTC
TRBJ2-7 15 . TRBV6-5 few CASSHDQSTSYEQYF TGTGCCAGCAGTCACGATCAAAGTACCTCCTACGAGCAGTACTTC
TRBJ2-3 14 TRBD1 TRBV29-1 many CSVTGQGSTDTQYF TGCAGCGTAACGGGACAGGGGTCCACAGATACGCAGTATTTT
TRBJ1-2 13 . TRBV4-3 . CASSQSRGAGYTF TGCGCCAGCAGCCAATCGAGGGGGGCTGGCTACACCTTC
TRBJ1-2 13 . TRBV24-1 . CATSDGYFAGYTF TGTGCCACCAGTGATGGCTATTTTGCTGGCTACACCTTC
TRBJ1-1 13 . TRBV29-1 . CSGAGRMSTEAFF TGTTCTGGGGCGGGGAGGATGAGCACTGAAGCTTTCTTT
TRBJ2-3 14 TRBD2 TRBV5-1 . CASSSTSDGDTQYF TGCGCCAGCAGCTCCACTAGCGATGGGGATACGCAGTATTTT
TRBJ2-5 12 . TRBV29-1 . CSGIKSGETQYF TGCAGCGGCATTAAGTCGGGAGAGACCCAGTACTTC
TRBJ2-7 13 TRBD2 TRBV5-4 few CASSLDGTREKYF TGTGCCAGCAGCTTGGATGGGACTAGAGAAAAGTACTTC
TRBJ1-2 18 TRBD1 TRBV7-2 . CASSSPPGDRGRLGGYTF TGTGCCAGCAGCTCTCCACCAGGGGACAGGGGGCGATTGGGTGGCTACACCTTC
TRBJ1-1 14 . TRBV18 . CASSPLESRTEAFF TGTGCCAGCTCACCACTAGAATCGCGCACTGAAGCTTTCTTT
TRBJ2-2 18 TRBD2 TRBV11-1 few CASSLPRTSGPYTGELFF TGTGCCAGCAGCTTACCCAGGACTAGCGGACCCTACACCGGGGAGCTGTTTTTT
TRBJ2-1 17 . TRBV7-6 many CASSPQGGDREYNEQFF TGTGCCAGCAGCCCTCAGGGGGGGGACAGAGAATACAATGAGCAGTTCTTC
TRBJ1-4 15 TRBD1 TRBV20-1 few CSATRQGTTNEKLFF TGCAGTGCTACGCGACAGGGGACGACTAATGAAAAACTGTTTTTT
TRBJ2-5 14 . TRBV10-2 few CASSDLWGQETQYF TGCGCCAGCAGTGACCTGTGGGGCCAAGAGACCCAGTACTTC
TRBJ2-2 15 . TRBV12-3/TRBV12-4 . CASASYSVLTGELFF TGTGCCAGCGCATCGTATTCTGTTTTGACCGGGGAGCTGTTTTTT
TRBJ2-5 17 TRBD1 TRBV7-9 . CASSLGKGQALLETQYF TGTGCCAGCAGCTTAGGGAAGGGACAGGCTCTCTTAGAGACCCAGTACTTC
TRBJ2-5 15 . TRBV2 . CASSVGVLGGETQYF TGTGCCAGCAGTGTTGGGGTCCTTGGAGGGGAGACCCAGTACTTC
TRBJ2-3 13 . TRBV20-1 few CSANSGLTDTQYF TGCAGTGCTAATAGCGGCCTCACAGATACGCAGTATTTT
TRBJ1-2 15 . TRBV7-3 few CASSGDGFTNYGYTF TGTGCCAGCAGCGGGGACGGCTTCACTAACTATGGCTACACCTTC
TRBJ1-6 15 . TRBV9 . CASSASGGNNSPLHF TGTGCCAGCAGCGCCTCCGGAGGTAATAATTCACCCCTCCACTTT
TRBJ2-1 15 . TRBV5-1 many CASSLGDPSYNEQFF TGCGCCAGCAGCTTGGGGGACCCCTCTTACAATGAGCAGTTCTTC
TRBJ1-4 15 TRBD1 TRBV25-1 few CASSSSQGAGEKLFF TGTGCCAGCAGTTCCTCACAGGGGGCTGGTGAAAAACTGTTTTTT
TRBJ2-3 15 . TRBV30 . CAWSVALAGTDTQYF TGTGCCTGGAGTGTAGCACTAGCCGGCACAGATACGCAGTATTTT
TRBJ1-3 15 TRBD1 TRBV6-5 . CASSYDRGSGNTIYF TGTGCCAGCAGTTACGACAGGGGATCCGGAAACACCATATATTTT
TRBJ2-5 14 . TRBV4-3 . CASSHSSAKETQYF TGCGCCAGCAGCCATTCTAGCGCCAAGGAGACCCAGTACTTC
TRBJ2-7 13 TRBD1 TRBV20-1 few CSARTGTPYEQYF TGCAGTGCTAGGACAGGGACCCCCTACGAGCAGTACTTC
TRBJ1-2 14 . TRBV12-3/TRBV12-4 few CASSLPPGQGGYTF TGTGCCAGCAGTCTCCCTCCAGGGCAGGGTGGCTACACCTTC
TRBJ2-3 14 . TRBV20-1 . CSAILTGSTDTQYF TGCAGTGCTATCTTAACGGGGAGCACAGATACGCAGTATTTT
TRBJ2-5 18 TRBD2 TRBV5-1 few CASSLGHLAGGPPETQYF TGCGCCAGCAGCTTGGGGCACCTAGCGGGAGGGCCCCCGGAGACCCAGTACTTC
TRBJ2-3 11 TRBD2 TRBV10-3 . CAVGRADTQYF TGTGCCGTAGGGAGGGCAGATACGCAGTATTTT
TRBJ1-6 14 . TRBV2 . CASGRGGGISPLHF TGTGCCAGCGGCCGGGGGGGTGGGATTTCACCCCTCCACTTT
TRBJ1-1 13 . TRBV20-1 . CSAPPLRGAEAFF TGCAGTGCCCCCCCCCTCCGGGGGGCTGAAGCTTTCTTT